One sample yielded the 30 T cell receptor beta chains listed below, sequenced in a study of T cells after yellow fever vaccination. TCRdb re-derived calls from the 5' RACE reads in MiXCR, one entry per CDR3 protein. The data show 450,000 to 550,000 distinct CDR3 sequences, about 19% seen once. The source was PBMCs, collected 15 days after the yellow fever booster vaccination. These receptors were taken from a man aged 25-45 years who received the YFV17D yellow fever vaccine.

CDR3 loop: CSALAGVGETQYF. For the CDR3, the DNA is TGCAGCGCCTTAGCGGGAGTGGGGGAGACCCAGTACTTC. The chain joins TRBV29-1 to TRBJ2-5; 9 nucleotides match TRBD2. J was trimmed by 5 bases and V by 7 bases; bases with no gene match: 8. CDR1 SQVTM and CDR2 ANQGSEA come from the germline V gene. The CDR3 has 13 residues.

The chain is built from TRBV7-2 and TRBJ2-7; the D gene is possibly TRBD1 (5 bases). CDR1 and CDR2 (germline): SGHTA, FQGNSA. The CDR3 runs 15 residues. Trimming took 1 base from V and 3 from J, leaving 13 bases between them. The CDR3 nucleotides read TGTGCCAGCAGCTTAGGAACAGGTTCCTTCTACGAGCAGTACTTC. Amino acids: CASSLGTGSFYEQYF. Combining the CDR3 with reference TRBV7-2 and TRBJ2-7 gives the whole variable domain GAGVSQSPSNKVTEKGKDVELRCDPISGHTALYWYRQSLGQGLEFLIYFQGNSAPDKSGLPSDRFSAERTGGSVSTLTIQRTQQEDSAVYLCASSLGTGSFYEQYFGPGTRLTVT.

This chain joins TRBV7-3 and TRBJ2-7; maybe TRBD1 (6 bases). This CDR3 spans 14 amino acids. Germline V gene lookup returns CDR1 SGHTA and CDR2 FQGTGA. V was trimmed by 5 bases and J by 2 bases, leaving 13 bases between them. CDR3 amino acids: CASSAGQLPYEQYF. DNA for the CDR3: TGTGCCAGCAGCGCAGGACAGTTGCCCTACGAGCAGTACTTC.

This clonotype turned up a few times. The rearrangement uses TRBV20-1 and TRBJ2-7; D unclear. The V gene lost 6 bases and the J gene lost 2 bases, with 8 bases spanning the gap. Germline V gene sequence: CDR1 DFQATT, CDR2 SNEGSKA (reference sequence). The CDR3 has 11 residues. Here the CDR3 reads CSASTAYEQYF. The CDR3 DNA reads as TGCAGTGCGTCGACCGCCTACGAGCAGTACTTC.

This clonotype was found a few times. The chain uses TRBV10-3 and TRBJ2-1; 8 bases line up with TRBD2. Germline-derived CDR1 and CDR2 are ENHRY and SYGVKD. The V gene end was trimmed by 0 bases and the J gene end by 8 bases; junction bases not matched to a gene: 12. CDR3 length: 17 amino acids. CDR3 bases: TGTGCCATCAGTGAGTCAAGGTCGTCGGGAGGGCCCTATGAGCAGTTCTTC. Residues: CAISESRSSGGPYEQFF.

The chain couples TRBV5-4 to TRBJ2-1, with D perhaps matching TRBD2 (7 bases). V lost 3 bases to trimming and J lost 0 bases, with 13 bases between them. CDR1 is SGHNT and CDR2 is YYREEE in the germline V gene (reference sequence). The CDR3 runs to 16 residues. This CDR3 is CASSSEGGSSYNEQFF. In DNA, the CDR3 is TGTGCCAGCAGCTCGGAGGGGGGGAGCTCCTACAATGAGCAGTTCTTC.

This clonotype was detected ten times or more. V and J are TRBV18 and TRBJ2-1, with 14 positions matching TRBD2. There are 15 residues in the CDR3. J was trimmed by 6 bases and V by 8 bases; bases with no gene match: 6. Germline values: CDR1 KGHSH, CDR2 LQKENI. The CDR3 bases are TGTGCCAGCAGCCCGGGACTAGCGGGAGTCAATGAGCAGTTCTTC. Its protein is CASSPGLAGVNEQFF.

This clonotype was counted a few times. The gene calls are TRBV28 and TRBJ2-1; 10 positions match TRBD2. Germline-derived CDR1 and CDR2 are MDHEN and SYDVKM. After removal of 5 bases from V and 7 bases from J, the junction contained 8 bases not matched to a gene. The CDR3 length is 15 residues. The CDR3 nucleotides read TGTGCCAGCAGTCTAGCGGGAGACGGCCTTAATGAGCAGTTCTTC. Translation gives CASSLAGDGLNEQFF.

V is TRBV28 and J is TRBJ2-7, with D unclear. The CDR3 contains 13 residues. Germline assignment: CDR1 MDHEN and CDR2 SYDVKM. Trimming removed 2 bases from V and 3 bases from J, with 8 bases in between. As DNA, the CDR3 is TGTGCCAGCAGTTTAATCCACGGCTACGAGCAGTACTTC. Its protein is CASSLIHGYEQYF.

In this sample, this clonotype turned up many times. The rearrangement joins TRBV5-1 to TRBJ2-1; D might be TRBD2 (5 bases). With 1 base removed from V and 7 bases from J, the gap between germline ends came to 6 bases. Germline values: CDR1 SGHRS, CDR2 YFSETQ. The CDR3 extends over 12 amino acids. The CDR3: CASSLTGNEQFF. For the CDR3, the DNA is TGCGCCAGCAGCTTGACGGGGAATGAGCAGTTCTTC. Full variable domain (rest looked up from reference TRBV5-1 and TRBJ2-1): KAGVTQTPRYLIKTRGQQVTLSCSPISGHRSVSWYQQTPGQGLQFLFEYFSETQRNKGNFPGRFSGRQFSNSRSEMNVSTLELGDSALYLCASSLTGNEQFFGPGTRLTVL.

A few counts support this clonotype. This rearrangement joins TRBV20-1 to TRBJ2-1; the D is unclear. Trimming took off 0 bases at V and 4 bases at J, with 10 bases between the two ends. The V gene's germline CDR1 is DFQATT and CDR2 SNEGSKA (reference sequence). The CDR3 loop spans 14 amino acids. For the CDR3, the DNA is TGCAGTGCTAGAGACCCCGACTTATACAATGAGCAGTTCTTC. Translating gives CSARDPDLYNEQFF.

In its sample, this clonotype was seen a few times. The chain recombines TRBV6-5 with TRBJ2-1; TRBD2 matches 9 bases. Germline trimming cut 1 base from V and 4 bases from J; bases unmatched to any gene: 8. The CDR3 totals 17 residues. CDR1 and CDR2 (germline): MNHEY, SVGAGI. CDR3 residues: CASSYLVAGVPYNEQFF. DNA for the CDR3: TGTGCCAGCAGTTACTTGGTAGCGGGAGTCCCATACAATGAGCAGTTCTTC.

The chain employs TRBV28 and TRBJ2-2; D assignment may be TRBD1 or TRBD2 (6 bases each). V was shortened by 7 bases and J by 4 bases, with 13 bases between the two germline ends. The CDR3 consists of 14 residues. Germline V lookup: CDR1 MDHEN, CDR2 SYDVKM. The CDR3 protein is CASTLGGTTGELFF. As DNA, the CDR3 is TGTGCCAGCACCCTAGGGGGGACCACCGGGGAGCTGTTTTTT.

This clonotype has more than one count but fewer than ten. V gene TRBV15 combines with J gene TRBJ2-5, with TRBD2 matching 7 bases. CDR1 and CDR2 from the germline V gene are LNHNV and YYDKDF (reference sequence). The CDR3 loop spans 15 amino acids. V lost 1 base to trimming and J lost 2 bases; unmatched junction nucleotides: 4. Written as DNA, the CDR3 is TGTGCCACCAGCAGAGTCCTAGCGGTGCAAGAGACCCAGTACTTC. It is translated as CATSRVLAVQETQYF.

This chain connects TRBV6-5 to TRBJ2-3, with 10 bases aligning to TRBD1. Germline CDR1 reads MNHEY; CDR2 reads SVGAGI. The CDR3 spans 16 residues. J was trimmed by 6 bases and V by 2 bases; bases with no gene match: 8. CDR3 sequence reads: CASSYHGTGVLDTQYF. CDR3 coding DNA: TGTGCCAGCAGTTACCATGGGACAGGGGTTCTGGATACGCAGTATTTT.

With regard to this clonotype: A much larger clone is a single base away; this may be a read error. This chain links TRBV20-1 with TRBJ2-6; D ambiguous. CDR3 size: 14 residues. Per germline, CDR1 DFQATT and CDR2 SNEGSKA (reference sequence). The CDR3 DNA sequence: TGCTGTGCTAGGGCGTGGTCTGGGGCCAACGTCCTGACTTTC. Its translation is CCARAWSGANVLTF.

The V and J genes are TRBV28 and TRBJ2-1; 7 bases fit TRBD1. CDR3 length: 15 residues. J gave up 4 bases and V 6 bases, and 9 bases lay outside the gene matches. Germline-derived CDR1 and CDR2 are MDHEN and SYDVKM. The DNA of the CDR3 is TGTGCCAGCAGCCGATTTCAGGGACAGTACAATGAGCAGTTCTTC. Its translation is CASSRFQGQYNEQFF.

A single count supports this clonotype. This chain joins TRBV18 and TRBJ1-4, with D hard to call. Trimming removed 2 bases at V and 4 bases at J, with 8 bases between. In germline, CDR1 is KGHSH, CDR2 LQKENI. The CDR3 length is 14 residues. The DNA for the CDR3 is TGTGCCAGCTCACCAGCTCTGGGTAATGAAAAACTGTTTTTT. Its translation: CASSPALGNEKLFF.

This clonotype has only a few counts. The chain has TRBV20-1 and TRBJ2-5, with no clear D. CDR1 and CDR2 from the germline V gene are DFQATT and SNEGSKA (reference sequence). The CDR3 has 14 amino acids. Trimming took 3 bases from V and 1 from J, leaving 12 bases between them. CDR3 nucleotides: TGCAGTGCTAGGGGCGGAGAGATCCAAGAGACCCAGTACTTC. Translated, it gives CSARGGEIQETQYF.

This clonotype has more than one count but fewer than ten. CDR3 DNA sequence: TGTGCCAGCAGTATCCTTAGCGGGAGCAATGAGCAGTTCTTC. Residues: CASSILSGSNEQFF. This sequence joins TRBV27 and TRBJ2-1, with TRBD2 matching 9 bases. Germline-derived CDR1 and CDR2 are MNHEY and SMNVEV (reference sequence). Germline trimming cut 5 bases from V and 6 bases from J; bases unmatched to any gene: 5. This CDR3 spans 14 amino acids.

This clonotype has more than one count but fewer than ten. The chain carries TRBV7-2 and TRBJ2-1, with 7 nucleotides matching TRBD2. This CDR3 has 15 residues. Germline CDR1 reads SGHTA; CDR2 reads FQGNSA. Germline trimming cut 5 bases from V and 7 bases from J; bases unmatched to any gene: 11. The chain's CDR3 is CASSRGLVKGNEQFF. In nucleotides, the CDR3 is TGTGCCAGCAGCCGTGGACTAGTAAAGGGAAATGAGCAGTTCTTC.

This clonotype turned up a few times. V and J are TRBV9 and TRBJ2-7, with no clear D. CDR3 length: 15 residues. With 3 bases removed from V and 3 bases from J, the gap between germline ends came to 16 bases. From germline, CDR1 is SGDLS and CDR2 YYNGEE. The CDR3 nucleotides are TGTGCCAGCAGCGCCTTTGAAGGCCCTGGCTACGAGCAGTACTTC. Its protein is CASSAFEGPGYEQYF. Full variable domain (remainder filled in from reference TRBV9 and TRBJ2-7): DSGVTQTPKHLITATGQRVTLRCSPRSGDLSVYWYQQSLDQGLQFLIQYYNGEERAKGNILERFSAQQFPDLHSELNLSSLELGDSALYFCASSAFEGPGYEQYFGPGTRLTVT.

This clonotype was observed a handful of times. This chain connects TRBV20-1 to TRBJ2-5, with no clear D. The V gene lost 3 bases and the J gene lost 4 bases, with 6 bases spanning the gap. Per germline, CDR1 DFQATT and CDR2 SNEGSKA (reference sequence). The CDR3 has 11 amino acids. The CDR3 region has the DNA TGCAGTGCTAGTGGTGGAGAGACCCAGTACTTC. Protein product: CSASGGETQYF.

This clonotype has a handful of counts. This rearrangement joins TRBV27 to TRBJ1-6; 8 nucleotides agree with TRBD1. V trimming: 7 bases; J trimming: 8 bases; junction bases outside the gene matches: 10. The CDR3 totals 15 residues. Germline V CDR1 and CDR2: MNHEY, SMNVEV (reference sequence). This chain's CDR3 is CASTPMDRVDSPLHF. In DNA, the CDR3 is TGTGCCAGCACCCCAATGGACAGGGTGGATTCACCCCTCCACTTT.

The chain uses TRBV6-1 and TRBJ2-4; 7 nucleotides line up with TRBD1. This CDR3 is 15 amino acids long. Germline V gives CDR1 MNHNS, CDR2 SASEGT. Germline trimming cut 1 base from V and 15 bases from J; bases unmatched to any gene: 15. CDR3 DNA: TGTGCCAGCAGTGAAGGGAAGGTTGGCGGCCAGGGGGTGTACTTC. It translates to CASSEGKVGGQGVYF.

V is TRBV28 and J is TRBJ2-7; D uncertain. CDR1 is MDHEN and CDR2 is SYDVKM in the germline V gene. Trimming shortened V by 8 bases and J by 4 bases, and 18 bases separated the two germline ends. This CDR3 is built from 14 residues. The CDR3 reads CASRAMKLGYEQYF. The CDR3 coding sequence is TGTGCCAGCCGCGCAATGAAGCTGGGTTACGAGCAGTACTTC.

Written as DNA, the CDR3 is TGTGCCAGCAGCTCGACGGACAGGGGAGCTTTCTTT. It is translated as CASSSTDRGAFF. J is TRBJ1-1 and V is TRBV5-4; 9 nucleotides agree with TRBD1. The germline V gene encodes CDR1 SGHNT and CDR2 YYREEE (reference sequence). V lost 3 bases to trimming and J lost 10 bases; unmatched junction nucleotides: 4. The CDR3 totals 12 residues.

Only a few counts were recorded for this clonotype. V is TRBV28 and J is TRBJ2-5, with D tentatively TRBD1 (5 bases). Germline values: CDR1 MDHEN, CDR2 SYDVKM. The V gene lost 6 bases and the J gene lost 5 bases, with 10 bases spanning the gap. The CDR3 extends over 12 amino acids. Written as DNA, the CDR3 is TGTGCCAGCAGCACACCAGGGGAGACCCAGTACTTC. Translated, it gives CASSTPGETQYF.

This chain joins TRBV20-1 and TRBJ1-4; no firm D call. The V and J ends lost 2 bases and 8 bases respectively, with 12 bases between them. Looked up from germline, CDR1 is DFQATT and CDR2 is SNEGSKA (reference sequence). The CDR3 spans 13 residues. CDR3 protein: CSARMVRGEKLFF. CDR3 bases: TGCAGTGCTAGAATGGTTCGGGGAGAAAAACTGTTTTTT.

The rearrangement joins TRBV29-1 to TRBJ2-2, with a possible D match to TRBD1 (6 bases). The V end lost 5 bases, the J end lost 1 base, and 14 bases lay between the germline ends. This CDR3 is built from 15 residues. Germline CDR1 SQVTM, CDR2 ANQGSEA. The CDR3 loop is CSVNTGSRNTGELFF. The CDR3, as DNA: TGCAGCGTTAACACAGGGAGCCGGAACACCGGGGAGCTGTTTTTT.